This T cell receptor (beta chain) was sequenced during a study of Tregs in tolerant kidney transplant recipients. Whole-study findings and limits: Biological reproducibility was not directly addressed, but technical replication error appeared minimal.

The germline V gene encodes CDR1 SGHRS and CDR2 YFSETQ. V dropped 0 bases and J dropped 5 bases, with 15 bases sitting between them. CDR3 size: 15 residues. Note on this clone: Its antigen remains unidentified.

This table comes from immunoSEQ multiplex PCR, and its TCRdb copy is limited to in-frame clones, with some not included. The profile shows tens of thousands of clones, just over 90% of them singletons. This chain links TRBV5-1 with TRBJ2-7; D might be TRBD1 or TRBD2, each matching 6 bases. The specimen was CD8+ T cells from blood. The sequence was obtained from a human donor in good health. CDR3 DNA: TGCGCCAGCAGCTTGGAAGGGGGGTTAGTCCACGAGCAGTACTTC. Translating gives CASSLEGGLVHEQYF. Full variable domain (missing parts from reference TRBV5-1 and TRBJ2-7): KAGVTQTPRYLIKTRGQQVTLSCSPISGHRSVSWYQQTPGQGLQFLFEYFSETQRNKGNFPGRFSGRQFSNSRSEMNVSTLELGDSALYLCASSLEGGLVHEQYFGPGTRLTVT.